A single sample is the source of the 19 T cell receptor beta chains below, sequenced in a study of regulatory T cells in long-lasting Graves disease. This sample's time point: newly diagnosed GD, antithyroid drugs for less than 3 months. Generation of the TCR library employed RNA extracted from PBMCs. Library construction for TCR beta used iRepertoire HTBI primers and Arm-PCR of CDR3 regions. TCRdb redid the calling of the multiplex PCR reads with MiXCR, one entry per CDR3 protein. The sample lists under 400,000 distinct CDR3 sequences, approximately 15% occurring once. A further study also used this sample, focusing on T cells in Graves' hyperthyroidism and ophthalmopathy.

The input for sequencing was peripheral blood mononuclear cells (PBMCs), taken at new diagnosis, from a patient treated with antithyroid drugs. These receptors were obtained from a middle-aged man with Graves disease.

V usage is TRBV29-1 and J usage is TRBJ2-1, with TRBD1 matching 8 bases. Trimming took 1 base from V and 12 from J; bases not matched to a gene: 8. Looked up from germline, CDR1 is SQVTM and CDR2 is ANQGSEA. The CDR3 contains 13 residues. The CDR3 protein is CSVEVGQGLVQFF. The CDR3 nucleotides read TGCAGCGTTGAAGTTGGACAGGGTCTGGTGCAGTTCTTC.

This clonotype is a singleton in its sample. Being one base from a much bigger clone, this may be a read error. The V call is TRBV30, the J call TRBJ2-5, with no clear D. The DNA matches TRBJ2-1 better at its end, which makes the J call doubtful. This CDR3 spans 13 amino acids. Germline lookup yields CDR1 GTSNPN and CDR2 SVGIG (reference sequence). CDR3 sequence: CAWSVVDHHEQFF. The CDR3 bases are TGTGCCTGGAGTGTTGTGGACCACCACGAGCAGTTCTTC.

V usage is TRBV28 and J usage is TRBJ1-2; D is undetermined. The CDR3 sequence is 14 residues long. The germline gives CDR1 MDHEN, CDR2 SYDVKM. Trimming left V 6 bases short and J 8 bases short, with 19 bases between. The CDR3 coding sequence is TGTGCCAGCAGGCAAAGACGGACTATGGTCGGCTACACCTTC. Protein product: CASRQRRTMVGYTF.

This clonotype has at least ten counts. The rearrangement joins TRBV13 to TRBJ2-1; 8 bases fit TRBD2. Germline CDR1 and CDR2: PRHDT and FYEKMQ (reference sequence). The CDR3 consists of 15 residues. V shed 5 bases, J shed 10 bases, and the junction held 13 bases outside the gene matches. This CDR3 reads CASSAGTSNVGEQFF. In DNA form, the CDR3 reads TGTGCCAGCAGCGCCGGGACTAGTAACGTGGGGGAGCAGTTCTTC.

This clonotype was observed many times. V gene TRBV5-1 combines with J gene TRBJ2-3; TRBD1 aligns across 9 bases. V shed 4 bases and J 3 bases; nucleotides not matched to a gene: 3. Germline V gives CDR1 SGHRS, CDR2 YFSETQ. The CDR3 length is 14 residues. CDR3 in DNA: TGCGCCAGCAGCAAGGGACAGGGAACAGATACGCAGTATTTT. It codes for CASSKGQGTDTQYF.

This sequence joins TRBV28 and TRBJ2-3; TRBD2 matches at 8 bases. The tail of the sequence fits TRBJ2-5 better, so the J call may be wrong. This CDR3 has 14 residues. Germline V gene lookup returns CDR1 MDHEN and CDR2 SYDVKM. CDR3 coding DNA: TGTGCCACCCACGGTAGCGGGAAGGGAGAGACCCAGTACTTC. Its translation is CATHGSGKGETQYF.

The CDR3 region has the DNA TGTGCCAGCAGTTACAGGGTCTGGTACGAGCAGTACTTC. Residues: CASSYRVWYEQYF. The chain couples TRBV27 to TRBJ2-7; a weak D match, TRBD1 (6 bases). Germline CDR1 MNHEY, CDR2 SMNVEV (reference sequence). The CDR3 sequence is 13 residues long. Trimming took off 4 bases at V and 4 bases at J, with 11 bases between the two ends.

This clonotype was found many times. The chain joins TRBV20-1 to TRBJ1-1, with 8 nucleotides matching TRBD1. Germline V gene sequence: CDR1 DFQATT, CDR2 SNEGSKA (reference sequence). CDR3 length: 17 residues. V lost 0 bases and J lost 0; bases outside the gene matches: 9. The CDR3 DNA sequence: TGCAGTGCTAGAGATCAAACAGGGGGATTCATGAACACTGAAGCTTTCTTT. Protein sequence: CSARDQTGGFMNTEAFF.

This clonotype was observed many times. This sequence joins TRBV12-3 or TRBV12-4 and TRBJ1-2; D is ambiguous. V was trimmed by 10 bases and J by 8 bases, leaving 14 bases between them. The CDR3 runs 11 residues. CDR3 nucleotides: TGTGCCACCTCCAGCGGTATGGGCTACACCTTC. This translates into CATSSGMGYTF.

Only a few counts were recorded for this clonotype. The rearrangement joins TRBV27 to TRBJ1-2; no firm D call. Germline values: CDR1 MNHEY, CDR2 SMNVEV (reference sequence). The CDR3 is 18 residues long. Trimming shortened V by 1 base and J by 5 bases, and 23 bases separated the two germline ends. CDR3 protein: CASSLYGNRASFPYGYTF. The CDR3 DNA follows: TGTGCCAGCAGTTTATATGGGAACAGAGCTTCTTTCCCATATGGCTACACCTTC.

This clonotype was recorded a few times. The J gene is TRBJ1-5, the V gene TRBV6-1, with 8 bases fitting TRBD1. From germline, CDR1 is MNHNS and CDR2 SASEGT. The junction had 13 bases not matched to a gene; V was cut back by 6 bases and J by 3 bases. CDR3 size: 17 residues. CDR3 DNA sequence: TGTGCCAGCAGCCTGACAGGGGCGGAAGGTTTCAATCAGCCCCAGCATTTT. It yields the protein CASSLTGAEGFNQPQHF.

This clonotype was counted at least ten times. The V and J genes are TRBV3-1 and TRBJ1-1, with TRBD1 as a possible D gene (5 bases). The V gene's germline CDR1 is LGHDT and CDR2 YNNKEL (reference sequence). CDR3 length: 11 amino acids. V was clipped by 5 bases and J by 5 bases, with 6 bases between them. Here the CDR3 DNA reads TGTGCCAGCAGCAGGGGAACTGAAGCTTTCTTT. Protein product: CASSRGTEAFF.

A few counts support this clonotype. V usage is TRBV9 and J usage is TRBJ2-7, with D unclear. Germline CDR1 reads SGDLS; CDR2 reads YYNGEE. The CDR3 runs to 15 residues. The ends were cut back, 2 bases at V and 5 bases at J, with 17 bases in the middle. CDR3 sequence reads: CASSVAPGPLDEQYF. The CDR3 DNA reads as TGTGCCAGCAGCGTTGCCCCCGGGCCACTGGACGAGCAGTACTTC.

This clonotype has ten or more counts. The CDR3 nucleotides are TGTGCCAGCAGTTCAGACAGGGATCAGCCCCAGCATTTT. Protein sequence: CASSSDRDQPQHF. The rearrangement uses TRBV18 and TRBJ1-5; TRBD1 aligns across 7 bases. Germline V gene data show CDR1 as KGHSH and CDR2 as LQKENI. Trimming at V came to 8 bases and at J to 5 bases, leaving 6 bases not matched to a gene. This CDR3 is built from 13 residues.

Ten or more counts support this clonotype. V is TRBV28 and J is TRBJ1-2; no definite D call. Germline CDR1 MDHEN, CDR2 SYDVKM. Trimming took off 1 base at V and 0 bases at J, with 12 bases between the two ends. The CDR3 is 16 amino acids. The CDR3 loop is CASSLLREGANYGYTF. The CDR3 DNA reads as TGTGCCAGCAGTTTATTAAGGGAGGGAGCTAACTATGGCTACACCTTC.

This CDR3 is CATSSQGVLAAAQYF. CDR3 nucleotide sequence: TGTGCCACCAGCAGCCAAGGTGTACTAGCGGCGGCCCAGTACTTC. The chain combines TRBV15 with TRBJ2-5, with 8 positions matching TRBD2. The germline V gene encodes CDR1 LNHNV and CDR2 YYDKDF (reference sequence). V gave up 3 bases and J gave up 9 bases; unmatched junction bases: 12. The CDR3 runs to 15 residues. Full variable domain (remainder filled in from reference TRBV15 and TRBJ2-5): DAMVIQNPRYQVTQFGKPVTLSCSQTLNHNVMYWYQQKSSQAPKLLFHYYDKDFNNEADTPDNFQSRRPNTSFCFLDIRSPGLGDTAMYLCATSSQGVLAAAQYFGPGTRLLVL.

This clonotype came up a few times. V and J are TRBV12-3 or TRBV12-4 and TRBJ2-1, with D uncertain. Trimming shortened V by 2 bases and J by 2 bases, and 7 bases separated the two germline ends. CDR3 length: 14 residues. CDR3 protein: CASSLTGTYNEQFF. The CDR3 DNA is TGTGCCAGCAGTTTAACCGGCACCTACAATGAGCAGTTCTTC.

This clonotype showed up many times. CDR3 amino acids: CASSYASRQNSPLHF. The CDR3 bases are TGTGCCAGCAGTTACGCGTCACGGCAAAATTCACCCCTCCACTTT. This chain uses TRBV6-5 with TRBJ1-6; D uncertain. Trimming stripped 2 bases from V and 7 bases from J, with 12 bases between. CDR3 length: 15 amino acids. The germline V gene has CDR1 MNHEY and CDR2 SVGAGI.

This clonotype was counted at least ten times. The V gene is TRBV5-1, the J gene TRBJ2-7; 8 positions match TRBD1. CDR3 length: 14 residues. Per germline, CDR1 SGHRS and CDR2 YFSETQ. J gave up 6 bases and V 3 bases, and 8 bases lay outside the gene matches. The CDR3 sequence: CASSSWTGSGEQYF. The CDR3, as DNA: TGCGCCAGCAGCTCTTGGACAGGGTCTGGCGAGCAGTACTTC.